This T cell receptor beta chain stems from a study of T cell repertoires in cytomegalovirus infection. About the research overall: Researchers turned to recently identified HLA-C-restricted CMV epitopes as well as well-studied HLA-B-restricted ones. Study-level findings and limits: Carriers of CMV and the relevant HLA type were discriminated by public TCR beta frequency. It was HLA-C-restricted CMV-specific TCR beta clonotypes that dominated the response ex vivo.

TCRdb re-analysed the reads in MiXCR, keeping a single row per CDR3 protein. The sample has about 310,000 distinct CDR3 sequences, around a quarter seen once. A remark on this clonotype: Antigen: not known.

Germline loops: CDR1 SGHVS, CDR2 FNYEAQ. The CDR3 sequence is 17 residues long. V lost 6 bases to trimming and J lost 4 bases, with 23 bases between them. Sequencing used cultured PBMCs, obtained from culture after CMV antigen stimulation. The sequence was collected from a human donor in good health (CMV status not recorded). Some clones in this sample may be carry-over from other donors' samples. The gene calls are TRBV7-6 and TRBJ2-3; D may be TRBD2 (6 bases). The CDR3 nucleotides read TGTGCCAGCAGACCGGGCCGGGCTAGCGATATCCCAGATACGCAGTATTTT. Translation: CASRPGRASDIPDTQYF.